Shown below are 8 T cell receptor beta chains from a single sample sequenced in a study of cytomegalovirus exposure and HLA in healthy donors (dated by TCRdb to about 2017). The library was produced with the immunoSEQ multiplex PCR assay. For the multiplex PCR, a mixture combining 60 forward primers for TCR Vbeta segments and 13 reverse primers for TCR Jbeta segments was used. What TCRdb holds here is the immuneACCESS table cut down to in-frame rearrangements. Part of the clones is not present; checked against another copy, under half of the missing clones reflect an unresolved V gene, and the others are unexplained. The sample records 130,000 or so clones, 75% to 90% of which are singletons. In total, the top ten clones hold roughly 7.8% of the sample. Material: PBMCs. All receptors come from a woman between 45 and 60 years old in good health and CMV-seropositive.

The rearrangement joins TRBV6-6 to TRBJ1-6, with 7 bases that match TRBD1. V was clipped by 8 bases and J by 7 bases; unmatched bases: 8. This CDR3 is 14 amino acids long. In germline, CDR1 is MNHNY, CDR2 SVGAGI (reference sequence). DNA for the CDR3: TGTGCCAGCGGATACACAGGGGACAATTCACCCCTCCACTTT. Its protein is CASGYTGDNSPLHF.

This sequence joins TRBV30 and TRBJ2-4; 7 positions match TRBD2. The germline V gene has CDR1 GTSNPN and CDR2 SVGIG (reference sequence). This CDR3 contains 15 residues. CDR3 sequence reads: CAGEDGGVAKNIQYF. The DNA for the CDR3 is TGTGCGGGGGAAGATGGGGGGGTAGCCAAAAACATTCAGTACTTC.

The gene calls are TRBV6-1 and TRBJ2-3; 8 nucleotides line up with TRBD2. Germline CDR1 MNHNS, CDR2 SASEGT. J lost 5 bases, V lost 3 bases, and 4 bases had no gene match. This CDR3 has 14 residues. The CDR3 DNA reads TGTGCCAGCAGTGAGCTTGCGGGGGGAGATACGCAGTATTTT. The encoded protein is CASSELAGGDTQYF.

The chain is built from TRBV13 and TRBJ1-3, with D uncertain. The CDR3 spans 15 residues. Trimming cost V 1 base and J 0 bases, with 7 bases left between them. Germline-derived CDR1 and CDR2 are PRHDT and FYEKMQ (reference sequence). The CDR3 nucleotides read TGTGCCAGCAGCTTAGACAGAGTCTCTGGAAACACCATATATTTT. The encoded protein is CASSLDRVSGNTIYF.

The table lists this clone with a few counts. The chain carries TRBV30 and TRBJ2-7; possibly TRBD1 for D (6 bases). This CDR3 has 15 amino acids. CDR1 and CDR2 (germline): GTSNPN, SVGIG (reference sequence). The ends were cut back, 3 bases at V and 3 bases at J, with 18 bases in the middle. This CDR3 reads CAWSRGRGPFYEQYF. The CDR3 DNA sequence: TGTGCCTGGAGCAGAGGCAGGGGACCGTTCTACGAGCAGTACTTC.

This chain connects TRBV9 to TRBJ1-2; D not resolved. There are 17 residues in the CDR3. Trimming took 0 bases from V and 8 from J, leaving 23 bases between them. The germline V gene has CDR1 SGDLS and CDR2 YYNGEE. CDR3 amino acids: CASSVAGVGGFPFGYTF. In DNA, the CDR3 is TGTGCCAGCAGCGTAGCGGGAGTAGGAGGGTTCCCATTCGGCTACACCTTC.

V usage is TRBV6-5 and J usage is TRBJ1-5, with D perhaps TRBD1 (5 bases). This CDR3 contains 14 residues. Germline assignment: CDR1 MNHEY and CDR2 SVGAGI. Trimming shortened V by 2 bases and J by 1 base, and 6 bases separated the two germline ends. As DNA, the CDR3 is TGTGCCAGCAGTTACAGGGGAAGCAATCAGCCCCAGCATTTT. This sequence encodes CASSYRGSNQPQHF.

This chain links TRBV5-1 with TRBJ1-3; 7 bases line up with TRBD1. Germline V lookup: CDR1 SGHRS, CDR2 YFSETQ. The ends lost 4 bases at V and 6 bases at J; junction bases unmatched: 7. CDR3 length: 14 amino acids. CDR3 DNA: TGCGCCAGCAGCCCGTCCGGGACAGAAAACACCATATATTTT. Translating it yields CASSPSGTENTIYF.